Shown below are 32 T cell receptor beta chains from a single sample sequenced in a study of T cells expressing NK-cell markers. From its re-call of the 5' RACE reads, TCRdb lists each CDR3 protein once, without DNA. Listed are 400,000 to 500,000 distinct CDR3 sequences; under 7.5% falls within the top ten. The sequenced sample consisted of blood T cells: a sorted CD56 or NKG2C T cell subset, CD4+ or CD8+ T cells, or bulk PBMC T cells (not recorded which). The receptors originated from a woman between 18 and 75 years old in good health.

The rearrangement links TRBV5-6 to TRBJ2-3; the TRBD2 assignment by TCRdb is unverifiable without DNA. The germline CDR1 and CDR2 sequences are SGHDT and YYEEEE. This CDR3 is 15 amino acids long. The CDR3 here is CASSLDRGAPDTQYF.

The rearrangement links TRBV5-6 to TRBJ2-5; with no DNA, the TCRdb D assignment of TRBD2 cannot be verified. Germline CDR1 and CDR2: SGHDT and YYEEEE. This CDR3 region has 17 residues. The CDR3 protein is CASSGPKLAELQETQYF.

The chain carries TRBV9 and TRBJ2-2; the TCRdb D gene call, TRBD2, has no DNA to confirm it. The CDR3 consists of 17 residues. Germline assignment: CDR1 SGDLS and CDR2 YYNGEE. The CDR3 loop is CASSVVGSGTHTGELFF. The full variable domain, completed using reference TRBV9 and TRBJ2-2, is DSGVTQTPKHLITATGQRVTLRCSPRSGDLSVYWYQQSLDQGLQFLIQYYNGEERAKGNILERFSAQQFPDLHSELNLSSLELGDSALYFCASSVVGSGTHTGELFFGEGSRLTVL.

The V call is TRBV29-1, the J call TRBJ2-2; there is no DNA to check the TCRdb D call of TRBD2. The CDR3 runs to 14 residues. Germline CDR1 and CDR2: SQVTM and ANQGSEA. The CDR3 spells CSVGLAGEVGELFF.

V gene TRBV5-1 combines with J gene TRBJ2-2; TCRdb names TRBD1, which stays unverified in the absence of DNA. The length of the CDR3 is 16 residues. CDR1 and CDR2 (germline): SGHRS, YFSETQ. The CDR3: CASSSTGTAGTGELFF.

J is TRBJ1-5 and V is TRBV20-1. The CDR3 is made up of 15 amino acids. CDR1 is DFQATT and CDR2 is SNEGSKA in the germline V gene (reference sequence). The CDR3 sequence: CSARDLGAPNQPQHF.

The genes are TRBV12-3 or TRBV12-4 and TRBJ2-1; no DNA is available, so the TRBD2 call from TCRdb remains unchecked. CDR3 size: 16 residues. The CDR3 region is CASSFPLAGGKNEQFF.

The chain uses TRBV7-6 and TRBJ2-1; the TCRdb call, TRBD2, lacks DNA for checking. From germline, CDR1 is SGHVS and CDR2 FNYEAQ. The CDR3 covers 14 residues. The CDR3 loop is CASSLGETYNEQFF.

V usage is TRBV19 and J usage is TRBJ2-3; TCRdb's D call, TRBD1, is unchecked because there is no DNA. The CDR3 contains 15 residues. The germline gives CDR1 LNHDA, CDR2 SQIVND (reference sequence). CDR3: CASSILGQGADTQYF.

The chain carries TRBV25-1 and TRBJ2-1; TCRdb proposes TRBD1, but this gene call is untestable without DNA. The CDR3 is 14 amino acids. Germline V gene data show CDR1 as MGHDK and CDR2 as SYGVNS. The CDR3 sequence: CASSGGGQYNEQFF. The variable domain in full, completed from reference TRBV25-1 and TRBJ2-1, reads EADIYQTPRYLVIGTGKKITLECSQTMGHDKMYWYQQDPGMELHLIHYSYGVNSTEKGDLSSESTVSRIRTEHFPLTLESARPSHTSQYLCASSGGGQYNEQFFGPGTRLTVL.

V usage is TRBV19 and J usage is TRBJ1-2; TCRdb gives TRBD1 as the D gene, but with no DNA this cannot be confirmed. This CDR3 is built from 12 residues. Per germline, CDR1 LNHDA and CDR2 SQIVND (reference sequence). CDR3 amino acids: CASRDRLNGYTF.

The V gene is TRBV20-1, the J gene TRBJ2-1. CDR3 length: 14 residues. The germline CDR1 and CDR2 sequences are DFQATT and SNEGSKA (reference sequence). The CDR3 protein is CSARQSFSDNEQFF.

Here the CDR3 reads CANRRVGRLSSEAFF. V usage is TRBV12-3 or TRBV12-4 and J usage is TRBJ1-1; the TRBD1 assignment by TCRdb is unverifiable without DNA. The CDR3 extends over 15 amino acids.

The genes are TRBV29-1 and TRBJ2-3. CDR1 and CDR2 (germline): SQVTM, ANQGSEA. This CDR3 is 14 amino acids long. The CDR3 loop reads CSARLLGGPDTQYF.

The rearrangement links TRBV20-1 to TRBJ1-4. The CDR3 consists of 13 residues. Germline assignment: CDR1 DFQATT and CDR2 SNEGSKA (reference sequence). This chain's CDR3 is CSALKPSGEKLFF.

This chain links TRBV20-1 with TRBJ2-7. The germline CDR1 and CDR2 sequences are DFQATT and SNEGSKA (reference sequence). The CDR3 spans 15 residues. The CDR3 loop is CSARDSLAGLYEQYF.

The V call is TRBV6-1, the J call TRBJ2-3; the TCRdb call, TRBD1, lacks DNA for checking. This CDR3 spans 13 amino acids. From germline, CDR1 is MNHNS and CDR2 SASEGT. CDR3: CASIGGGSDTQYF.

The V and J genes are TRBV5-5 and TRBJ2-3. CDR1 is SGHKS and CDR2 is YYEKEE in the germline V gene (reference sequence). The CDR3 contains 15 residues. CDR3 protein: CASRPFSTSTDTQYF.

The chain carries TRBV11-2 and TRBJ1-4. Germline V gives CDR1 SGHAT, CDR2 FQNNGV. CDR3 length: 11 residues. The CDR3: CASSEGEKLFF.

This chain links TRBV18 with TRBJ2-1; the TRBD1 assignment by TCRdb is unverifiable without DNA. Germline CDR1 reads KGHSH; CDR2 reads LQKENI. This CDR3 contains 15 residues. The CDR3 loop is CASSPQGARNNEQFF.

V gene TRBV25-1 combines with J gene TRBJ2-5; TCRdb names TRBD1, which stays unverified in the absence of DNA. Germline loops: CDR1 MGHDK, CDR2 SYGVNS. The CDR3 contains 16 residues. The CDR3 reads CASSPEVGQFRETQYF. Combining the CDR3 with reference TRBV25-1 and TRBJ2-5 gives the whole variable domain EADIYQTPRYLVIGTGKKITLECSQTMGHDKMYWYQQDPGMELHLIHYSYGVNSTEKGDLSSESTVSRIRTEHFPLTLESARPSHTSQYLCASSPEVGQFRETQYFGPGTRLLVL.

The gene calls are TRBV6-2 or TRBV6-3 and TRBJ1-2; TCRdb's assignment of TRBD1 cannot be checked, as there is no DNA. The CDR3 totals 14 residues. CDR1 and CDR2 from the germline V gene are MNHEY and SVGEGT. The CDR3 spells CASTSRDSHYGYTF.

The rearrangement joins TRBV5-1 to TRBJ2-1. This CDR3 is built from 16 residues. Germline lookup yields CDR1 SGHRS and CDR2 YFSETQ. The CDR3 loop reads CASSLARFPSYNEQFF.

CDR3 region: CASRRTSGEQFF. This chain joins TRBV6-2 or TRBV6-3 and TRBJ2-1; TCRdb returns TRBD2, unconfirmable since there is no DNA. Germline values: CDR1 MNHEY, CDR2 SVGEGT. The CDR3 contains 12 residues.

V gene TRBV24-1 combines with J gene TRBJ2-7; TCRdb gives TRBD2 as the D gene, but with no DNA this cannot be confirmed. The CDR3 runs to 13 residues. Germline CDR1 and CDR2: KGHDR and SFDVKD. The CDR3 is CATSDFGEIEQYF.

The chain uses TRBV7-9 and TRBJ1-1. CDR1 SEHNR and CDR2 FQNEAQ come from the germline V gene (reference sequence). This CDR3 has 11 residues. CDR3 region: CASSFDPKAFF.

V gene TRBV7-6 combines with J gene TRBJ1-1. The CDR3 is made up of 14 amino acids. Germline V CDR1 and CDR2: SGHVS, FNYEAQ. This CDR3 reads CASSLGMGNTEAFF.

The chain is built from TRBV4-2 and TRBJ1-2; TCRdb's D call, TRBD1, is unchecked because there is no DNA. This CDR3 region has 16 residues. Per germline, CDR1 LGHNA and CDR2 YNFKEQ. CDR3: CASSQDRGQRDYGYTF.

V and J are TRBV7-2 and TRBJ1-2; TCRdb picks TRBD1, but there is no DNA to check that call. Germline V gene data show CDR1 as SGHTA and CDR2 as FQGNSA. The CDR3 covers 15 residues. CDR3 sequence: CASSSIRDSPYGYTF.

The V and J genes are TRBV6-1 and TRBJ1-5; TCRdb returns TRBD1, unconfirmable since there is no DNA. CDR3 length equals 14 residues. Germline assignment: CDR1 MNHNS and CDR2 SASEGT. The chain's CDR3 is CASSTLDSRQPQHF.

J is TRBJ1-2 and V is TRBV9. The length of the CDR3 is 15 residues. Germline CDR1 and CDR2: SGDLS and YYNGEE. CDR3 sequence: CASSAPDPANYGYTF.

This sequence joins TRBV6-1 and TRBJ2-5; the TCRdb call, TRBD1, lacks DNA for checking. The CDR3 spans 13 residues. In germline, CDR1 is MNHNS, CDR2 SASEGT. CDR3 residues: CASTRGVLETQYF.